This T cell receptor beta chain was recovered during a study of blood T cell repertoires in COVID-19. Original handling: Researchers report that nucleated cell counts were estimated from reference gene primer amplification. Produced via immunoSEQ multiplex PCR; TCRdb's table is partial and in-frame only. V, J and clone size are those of that table, while D and trimming were read from the DNA. The sample comprises some 110,000 clones, 70% to 85% of which are singletons, and approximately 5% rests with the top ten. The germline V gene encodes CDR1 MGHRA and CDR2 YSYEKL. This CDR3 contains 18 residues. After removal of 1 base from V and 4 bases from J, the junction contained 10 bases not matched to a gene.

Sequencing used peripheral blood. The chain is built from TRBV4-1 and TRBJ1-2; TRBD1 aligns across 12 bases. This sequence originates from a woman in her sixties or seventies with acute or convalescent COVID-19. The CDR3 spells CASSQGAAGTGGFYGYTF. CDR3 DNA: TGCGCCAGCAGCCAAGGGGCCGCCGGGACAGGGGGCTTCTATGGCTACACCTTC.